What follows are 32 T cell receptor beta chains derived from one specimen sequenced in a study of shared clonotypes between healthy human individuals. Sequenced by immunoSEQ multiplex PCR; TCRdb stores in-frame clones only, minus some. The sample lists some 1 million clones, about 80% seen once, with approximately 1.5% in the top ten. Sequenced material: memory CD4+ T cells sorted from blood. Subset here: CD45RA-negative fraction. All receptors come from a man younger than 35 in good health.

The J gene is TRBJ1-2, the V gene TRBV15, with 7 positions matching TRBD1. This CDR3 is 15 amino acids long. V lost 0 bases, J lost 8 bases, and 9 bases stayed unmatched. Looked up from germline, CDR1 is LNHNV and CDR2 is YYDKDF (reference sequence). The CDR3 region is CATSRDEGGAGGYTF. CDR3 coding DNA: TGTGCCACCAGCAGAGATGAAGGGGGCGCCGGGGGCTACACCTTC.

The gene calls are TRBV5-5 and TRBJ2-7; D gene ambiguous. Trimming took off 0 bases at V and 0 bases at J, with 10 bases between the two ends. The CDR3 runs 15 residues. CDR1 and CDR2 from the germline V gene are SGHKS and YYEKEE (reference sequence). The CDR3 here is CASSLATTSSYEQYF. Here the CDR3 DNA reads TGTGCCAGCAGCTTGGCCACTACAAGCTCCTACGAGCAGTACTTC.

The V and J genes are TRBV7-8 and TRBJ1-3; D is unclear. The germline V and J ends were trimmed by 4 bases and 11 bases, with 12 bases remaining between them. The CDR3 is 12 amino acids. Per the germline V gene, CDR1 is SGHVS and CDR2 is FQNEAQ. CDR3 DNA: TGTGCCAGCAGCTGGGAAAGGGAGGCCATATATTTT. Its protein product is CASSWEREAIYF. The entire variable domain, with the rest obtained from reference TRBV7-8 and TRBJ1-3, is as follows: GAGVSQSPRYKVAKRGQDVALRCDPISGHVSLFWYQQALGQGPEFLTYFQNEAQLDKSGLPSDRFFAERPEGSVSTLKIQRTQQEDSAVYLCASSWEREAIYFGEGSWLTVV.

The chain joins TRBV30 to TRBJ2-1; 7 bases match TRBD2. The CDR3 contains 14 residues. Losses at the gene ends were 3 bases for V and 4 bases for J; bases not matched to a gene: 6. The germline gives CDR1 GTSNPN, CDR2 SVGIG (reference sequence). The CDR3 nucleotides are TGTGCCTGGAGCCGACTAGCCTTATACAATGAGCAGTTCTTC. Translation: CAWSRLALYNEQFF.

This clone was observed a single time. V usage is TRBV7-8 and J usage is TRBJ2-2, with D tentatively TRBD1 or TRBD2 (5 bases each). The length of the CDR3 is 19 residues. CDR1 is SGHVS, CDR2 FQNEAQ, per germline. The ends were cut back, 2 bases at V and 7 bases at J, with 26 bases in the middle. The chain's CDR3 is CASSLCKVGRDGRGGELFF. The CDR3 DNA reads TGTGCCAGCAGCTTATGCAAGGTAGGTCGGGACGGACGTGGCGGGGAGCTGTTTTTT. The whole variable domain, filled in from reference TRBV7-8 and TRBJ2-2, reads GAGVSQSPRYKVAKRGQDVALRCDPISGHVSLFWYQQALGQGPEFLTYFQNEAQLDKSGLPSDRFFAERPEGSVSTLKIQRTQQEDSAVYLCASSLCKVGRDGRGGELFFGEGSRLTVL.

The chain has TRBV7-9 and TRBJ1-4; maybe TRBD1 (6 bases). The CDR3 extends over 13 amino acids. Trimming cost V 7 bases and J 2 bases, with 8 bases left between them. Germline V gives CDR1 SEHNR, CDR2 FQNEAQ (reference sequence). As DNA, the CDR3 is TGTGCCAGCAACGGACAGACTAATGAAAAACTGTTTTTT. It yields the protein CASNGQTNEKLFF. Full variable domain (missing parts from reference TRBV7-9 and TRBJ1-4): DTGVSQNPRHKITKRGQNVTFRCDPISEHNRLYWYRQTLGQGPEFLTYFQNEAQLEKSRLLSDRFSAERPKGSFSTLEIQRTEQGDSAMYLCASNGQTNEKLFFGSGTQLSVL.

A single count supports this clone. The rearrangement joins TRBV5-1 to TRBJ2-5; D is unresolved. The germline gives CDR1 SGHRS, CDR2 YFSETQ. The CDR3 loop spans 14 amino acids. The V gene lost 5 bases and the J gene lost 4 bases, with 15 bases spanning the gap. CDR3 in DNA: TGCGCCAGCAGGATAGGCATTTCTGGAGAGACCCAGTACTTC. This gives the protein CASRIGISGETQYF.

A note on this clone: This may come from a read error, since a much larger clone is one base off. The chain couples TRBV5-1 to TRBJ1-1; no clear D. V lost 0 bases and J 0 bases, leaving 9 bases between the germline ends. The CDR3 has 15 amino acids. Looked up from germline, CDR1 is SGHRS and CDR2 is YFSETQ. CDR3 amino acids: CASSLVGRLNTEAFF. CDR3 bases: TGCGCCAGCAGCTTGGTCGGCAGACTGAACACTGAAGCTTTCTTT.

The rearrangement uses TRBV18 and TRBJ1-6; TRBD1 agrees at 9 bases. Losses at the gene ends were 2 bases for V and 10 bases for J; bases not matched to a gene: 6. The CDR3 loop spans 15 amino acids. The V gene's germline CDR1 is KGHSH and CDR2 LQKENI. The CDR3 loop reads CASSPSGTGLSPLHF. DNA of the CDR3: TGTGCCAGCTCACCATCCGGGACAGGGCTCTCACCCCTCCACTTT.

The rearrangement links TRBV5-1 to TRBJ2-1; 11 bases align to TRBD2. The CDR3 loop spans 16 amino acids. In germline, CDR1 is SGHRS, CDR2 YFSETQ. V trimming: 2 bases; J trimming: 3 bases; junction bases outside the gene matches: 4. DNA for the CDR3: TGCGCCAGCAGCTTATTGACTAGCGGGATCTACAATGAGCAGTTCTTC. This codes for CASSLLTSGIYNEQFF.

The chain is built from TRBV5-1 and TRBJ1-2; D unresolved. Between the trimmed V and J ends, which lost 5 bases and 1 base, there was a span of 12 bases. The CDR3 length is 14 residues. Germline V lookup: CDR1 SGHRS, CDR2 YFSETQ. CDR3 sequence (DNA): TGCGCCAGCAGTCCAGGACTCCTTAACTATGGCTACACCTTC. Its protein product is CASSPGLLNYGYTF.

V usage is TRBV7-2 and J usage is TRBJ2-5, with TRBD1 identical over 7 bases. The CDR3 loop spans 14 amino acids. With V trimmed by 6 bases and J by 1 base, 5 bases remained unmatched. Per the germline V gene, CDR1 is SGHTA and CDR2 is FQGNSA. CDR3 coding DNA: TGTGCCAGCAGGGTACAGGGGATCCAAGAGACCCAGTACTTC. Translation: CASRVQGIQETQYF.

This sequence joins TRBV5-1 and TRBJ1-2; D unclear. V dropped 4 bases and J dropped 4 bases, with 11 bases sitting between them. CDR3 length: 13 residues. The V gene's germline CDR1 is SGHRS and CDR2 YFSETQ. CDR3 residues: CASSIGAPYGYTF. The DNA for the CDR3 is TGCGCCAGCAGCATCGGAGCCCCCTATGGCTACACCTTC.

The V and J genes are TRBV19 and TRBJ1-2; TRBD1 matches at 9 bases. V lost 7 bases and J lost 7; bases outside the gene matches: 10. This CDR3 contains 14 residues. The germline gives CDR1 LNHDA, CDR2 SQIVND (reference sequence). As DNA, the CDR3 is TGTGCCAGTACCCGGGACAGGGTATGGCGTGGCTACACCTTC. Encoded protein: CASTRDRVWRGYTF.

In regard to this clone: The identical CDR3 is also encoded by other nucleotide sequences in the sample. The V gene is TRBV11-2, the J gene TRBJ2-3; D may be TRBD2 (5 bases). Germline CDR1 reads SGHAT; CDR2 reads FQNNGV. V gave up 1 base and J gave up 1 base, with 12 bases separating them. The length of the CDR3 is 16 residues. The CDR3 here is CASSLGSAGGTDTQYF. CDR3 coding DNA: TGTGCCAGCAGCTTAGGGTCAGCCGGGGGCACAGATACGCAGTATTTT.

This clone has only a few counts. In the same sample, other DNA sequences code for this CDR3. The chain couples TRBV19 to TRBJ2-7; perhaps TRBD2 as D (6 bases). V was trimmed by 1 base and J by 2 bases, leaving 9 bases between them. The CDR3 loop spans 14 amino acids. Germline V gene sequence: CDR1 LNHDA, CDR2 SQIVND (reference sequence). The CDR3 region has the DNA TGTGCCAGTAGTATAGGTGGCGGGGCCTACGAGCAGTACTTC. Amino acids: CASSIGGGAYEQYF.

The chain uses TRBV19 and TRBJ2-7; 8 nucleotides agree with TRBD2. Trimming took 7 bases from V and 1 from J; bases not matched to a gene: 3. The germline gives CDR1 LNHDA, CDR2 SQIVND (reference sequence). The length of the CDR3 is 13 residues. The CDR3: CASKAGDSYEQYF. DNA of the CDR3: TGTGCCAGTAAAGCGGGAGATTCCTACGAGCAGTACTTC.

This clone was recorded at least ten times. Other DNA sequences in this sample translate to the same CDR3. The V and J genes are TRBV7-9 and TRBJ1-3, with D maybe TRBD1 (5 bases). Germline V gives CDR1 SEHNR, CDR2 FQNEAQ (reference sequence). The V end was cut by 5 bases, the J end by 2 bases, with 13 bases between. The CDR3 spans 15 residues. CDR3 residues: CASSLGGEAGNTIYF. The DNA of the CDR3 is TGTGCCAGCAGCCTAGGAGGGGAAGCTGGAAACACCATATATTTT.

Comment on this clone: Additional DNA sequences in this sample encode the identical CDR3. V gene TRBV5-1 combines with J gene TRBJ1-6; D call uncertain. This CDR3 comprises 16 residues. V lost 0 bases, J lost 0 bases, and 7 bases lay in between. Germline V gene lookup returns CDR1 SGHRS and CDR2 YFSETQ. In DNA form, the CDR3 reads TGCGCCAGCAGCTTGGCCCCAAGCTCCTATAATTCACCCCTCCACTTT. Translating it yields CASSLAPSSYNSPLHF.

The CDR3 reads CASSSDRVDIQYF. CDR3 sequence (DNA): TGTGCCAGCAGTTCCGACAGGGTCGACATTCAGTACTTC. The chain has TRBV27 and TRBJ2-4; TRBD1 aligns across 7 bases. Germline V gene lookup returns CDR1 MNHEY and CDR2 SMNVEV (reference sequence). V was clipped by 4 bases and J by 8 bases; unmatched bases: 5. The CDR3 spans 13 residues.

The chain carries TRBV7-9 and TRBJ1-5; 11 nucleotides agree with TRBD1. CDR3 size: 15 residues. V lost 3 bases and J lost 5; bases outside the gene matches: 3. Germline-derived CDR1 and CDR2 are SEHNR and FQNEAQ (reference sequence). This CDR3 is CASSFGQGADQPQHF. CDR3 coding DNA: TGTGCCAGCAGCTTCGGACAGGGGGCCGATCAGCCCCAGCATTTT. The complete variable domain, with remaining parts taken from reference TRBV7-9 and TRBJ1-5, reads DTGVSQNPRHKITKRGQNVTFRCDPISEHNRLYWYRQTLGQGPEFLTYFQNEAQLEKSRLLSDRFSAERPKGSFSTLEIQRTEQGDSAMYLCASSFGQGADQPQHFGDGTRLSIL.

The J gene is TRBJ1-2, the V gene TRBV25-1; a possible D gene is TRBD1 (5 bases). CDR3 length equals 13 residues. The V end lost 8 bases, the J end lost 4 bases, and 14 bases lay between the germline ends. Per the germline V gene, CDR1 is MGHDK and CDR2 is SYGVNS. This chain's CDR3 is CASSRGGGYGYTF. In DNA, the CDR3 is TGTGCCAGCTCGCGGGGGGGAGGCTATGGCTACACCTTC.

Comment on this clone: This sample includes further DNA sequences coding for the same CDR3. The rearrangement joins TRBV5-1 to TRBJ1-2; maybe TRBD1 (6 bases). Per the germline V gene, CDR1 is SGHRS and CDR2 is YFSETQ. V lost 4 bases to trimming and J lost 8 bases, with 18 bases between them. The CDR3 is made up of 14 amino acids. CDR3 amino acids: CASSLGGGGNGYTF. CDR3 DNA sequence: TGCGCCAGCAGCCTAGGCGGAGGGGGGAACGGCTACACCTTC.

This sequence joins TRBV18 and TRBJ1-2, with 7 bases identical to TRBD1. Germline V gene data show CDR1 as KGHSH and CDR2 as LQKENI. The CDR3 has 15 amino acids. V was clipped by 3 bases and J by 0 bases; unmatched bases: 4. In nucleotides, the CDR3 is TGTGCCAGCTCACCCGGGACAGAAGCTAACTATGGCTACACCTTC. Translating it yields CASSPGTEANYGYTF.

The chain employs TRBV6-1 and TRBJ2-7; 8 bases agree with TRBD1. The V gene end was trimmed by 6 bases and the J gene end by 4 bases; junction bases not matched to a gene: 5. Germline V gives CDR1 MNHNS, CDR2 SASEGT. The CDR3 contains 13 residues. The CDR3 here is CASRAGGKYEQYF. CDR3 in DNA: TGTGCCAGCAGGGCAGGGGGCAAGTACGAGCAGTACTTC.

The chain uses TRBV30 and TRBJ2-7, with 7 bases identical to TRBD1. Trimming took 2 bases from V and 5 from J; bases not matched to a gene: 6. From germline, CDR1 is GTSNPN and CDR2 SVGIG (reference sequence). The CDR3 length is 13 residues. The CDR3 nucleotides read TGTGCCTGGAGTTTACGAGGGGGCGACGAGCAGTACTTC. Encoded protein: CAWSLRGGDEQYF.

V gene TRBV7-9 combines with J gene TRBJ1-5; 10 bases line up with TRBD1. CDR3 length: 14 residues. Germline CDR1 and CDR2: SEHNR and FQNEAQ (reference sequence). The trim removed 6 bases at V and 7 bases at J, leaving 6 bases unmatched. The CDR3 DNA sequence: TGTGCCAGCAGTAGGGACAGGGGAGGACAGCCCCAGCATTTT. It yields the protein CASSRDRGGQPQHF. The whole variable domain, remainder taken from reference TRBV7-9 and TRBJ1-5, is DTGVSQNPRHKITKRGQNVTFRCDPISEHNRLYWYRQTLGQGPEFLTYFQNEAQLEKSRLLSDRFSAERPKGSFSTLEIQRTEQGDSAMYLCASSRDRGGQPQHFGDGTRLSIL.

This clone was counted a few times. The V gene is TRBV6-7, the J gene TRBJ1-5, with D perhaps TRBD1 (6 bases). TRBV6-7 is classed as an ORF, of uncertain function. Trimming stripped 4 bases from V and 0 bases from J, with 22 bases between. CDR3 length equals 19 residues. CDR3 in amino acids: CASSSLAGAEAYSNQPQHF. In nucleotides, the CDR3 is TGTGCCAGCAGTTCCCTCGCGGGGGCCGAAGCATATAGCAATCAGCCCCAGCATTTT.

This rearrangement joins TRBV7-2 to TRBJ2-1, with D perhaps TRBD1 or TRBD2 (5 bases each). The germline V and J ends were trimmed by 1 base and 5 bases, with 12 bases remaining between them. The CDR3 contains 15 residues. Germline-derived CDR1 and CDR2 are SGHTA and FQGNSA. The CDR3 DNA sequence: TGTGCCAGCAGCTTAGAGGGACGGGCCGACAATGAGCAGTTCTTC. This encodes CASSLEGRADNEQFF.

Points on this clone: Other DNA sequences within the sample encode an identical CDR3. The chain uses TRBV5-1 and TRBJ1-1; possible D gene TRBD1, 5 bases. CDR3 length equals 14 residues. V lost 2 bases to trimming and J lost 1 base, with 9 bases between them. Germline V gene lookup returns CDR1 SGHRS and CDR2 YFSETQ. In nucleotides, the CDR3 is TGCGCCAGCAGCTTACAGGCTTCGAACACTGAAGCTTTCTTT. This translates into CASSLQASNTEAFF.

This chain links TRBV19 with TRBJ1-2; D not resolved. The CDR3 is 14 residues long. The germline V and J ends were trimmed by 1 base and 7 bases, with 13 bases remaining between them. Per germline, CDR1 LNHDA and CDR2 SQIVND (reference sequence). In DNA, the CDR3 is TGTGCCAGTAGTATAGGTGGAGGCGGGTCTGGCTACACCTTC. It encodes CASSIGGGGSGYTF.

The CDR3 is CAIRFSGQGSDTQYF. The CDR3 DNA follows: TGTGCCATCAGATTCTCGGGACAGGGTAGCGATACGCAGTATTTT. The J gene is TRBJ2-3, the V gene TRBV10-3; 9 bases map to TRBD1. CDR3 length: 15 amino acids. V dropped 6 bases and J dropped 6; count of bases not matched to a gene: 10. CDR1 ENHRY and CDR2 SYGVKD come from the germline V gene.